These 25 T cell receptor beta chains were sequenced from one sample in a study of cytomegalovirus exposure and HLA in healthy donors. Profiled with immunoSEQ multiplex PCR; TCRdb holds only in-frame clones, not every one. The sample consists of roughly 270,000 clones, roughly 90% of them appearing once. What was sequenced was PBMCs. The receptors here all came from a woman aged 18-30 years in good health and CMV-seronegative.

The chain has TRBV2 and TRBJ2-1; weak D call: TRBD2 (6 bases). The CDR3 loop spans 16 amino acids. V lost 8 bases to trimming and J lost 7 bases, with 24 bases between them. Germline V CDR1 and CDR2: SNHLY, FYNNEI. The CDR3 loop reads CASAGRGWGDKNEQFF. In DNA form, the CDR3 reads TGTGCCAGCGCGGGGCGAGGTTGGGGGGATAAGAATGAGCAGTTCTTC.

V is TRBV27 and J is TRBJ1-4; 8 bases line up with TRBD1. The CDR3 runs to 18 residues. Looked up from germline, CDR1 is MNHEY and CDR2 is SMNVEV (reference sequence). V lost 3 bases to trimming and J lost 5 bases; unmatched junction nucleotides: 14. The CDR3 region has the DNA TGTGCCAGCAGTTTCTACAGGGGGAGTAGTACGAAGAATGAAAAACTGTTTTTT. It yields the protein CASSFYRGSSTKNEKLFF. The full variable domain, in which reference TRBV27 and TRBJ1-4 provide the parts outside the CDR3, is EAQVTQNPRYLITVTGKKLTVTCSQNMNHEYMSWYRQDPGLGLRQIYYSMNVEVTDKGDVPEGYKVSRKEKRNFPLILESPSPNQTSLYFCASSFYRGSSTKNEKLFFGSGTQLSVL.

The chain uses TRBV19 and TRBJ1-2; maybe TRBD1 (5 bases). The CDR3 totals 14 residues. Deletions cut 7 bases from V and 6 bases from J, with 18 bases between. CDR1 LNHDA and CDR2 SQIVND come from the germline V gene (reference sequence). The CDR3 DNA sequence: TGTGCCAGTAATATCGTTGGGGCGATCCATGGCTACACCTTC. Its translation is CASNIVGAIHGYTF.

This clone was counted a few times. The gene calls are TRBV2 and TRBJ2-7, with 8 bases lining up with TRBD1. Looked up from germline, CDR1 is SNHLY and CDR2 is FYNNEI. The CDR3 is made up of 14 amino acids. J lost 8 bases, V lost 3 bases, and 9 bases had no gene match. The CDR3 here is CASSDRTGPLKQYF. CDR3 sequence (DNA): TGTGCCAGCAGTGATCGGACAGGGCCCCTCAAGCAGTACTTC.

The rearrangement uses TRBV5-1 and TRBJ1-1; maybe TRBD1 (5 bases). V lost 4 bases and J 8 bases, leaving 12 bases between the germline ends. Germline V lookup: CDR1 SGHRS, CDR2 YFSETQ. CDR3 length: 12 residues. The CDR3 protein is CASSRPGDEAFF. CDR3 DNA: TGCGCCAGCAGCAGACCGGGGGACGAAGCTTTCTTT.

This clone was found once. V is TRBV18 and J is TRBJ2-3; TRBD2 matches 8 bases. CDR1 KGHSH and CDR2 LQKENI come from the germline V gene. The junction had 7 bases not matched to a gene; V was cut back by 3 bases and J by 2 bases. The CDR3 extends over 16 amino acids. CDR3 residues: CASSPGGGRTTDTQYF. The CDR3 DNA is TGTGCCAGCTCACCCGGGGGGGGCCGCACCACAGATACGCAGTATTTT. The whole variable domain, filled in from reference TRBV18 and TRBJ2-3, reads NAGVMQNPRHLVRRRGQEARLRCSPMKGHSHVYWYRQLPEEGLKFMVYLQKENIIDESGMPKERFSAEFPKEGPSILRIQQVVRGDSAAYFCASSPGGGRTTDTQYFGPGTRLTVL.

The chain joins TRBV27 to TRBJ2-5, with D uncertain. V lost 0 bases and J lost 2, with 4 bases in between. The CDR3 consists of 13 residues. Germline CDR1 and CDR2: MNHEY and SMNVEV (reference sequence). The CDR3 protein is CASSLSRQETQYF. CDR3 sequence (DNA): TGTGCCAGCAGTTTATCGCGGCAAGAGACCCAGTACTTC.

The V and J genes are TRBV27 and TRBJ1-6; D remains unclear. Germline V gene data show CDR1 as MNHEY and CDR2 as SMNVEV (reference sequence). This CDR3 region has 19 residues. The ends were cut back, 0 bases at V and 9 bases at J, with 24 bases in the middle. The CDR3 DNA sequence: TGTGCCAGCAGTTTATCGGAGGGTAGTTCGATGAAGACATCTTCACCCCTCCACTTT. Encoded protein: CASSLSEGSSMKTSSPLHF.

The rearrangement uses TRBV30 and TRBJ1-1; a possible D gene is TRBD1 (5 bases). Trimming cost V 1 base and J 1 base, with 7 bases left between them. Germline lookup yields CDR1 GTSNPN and CDR2 SVGIG (reference sequence). There are 13 residues in the CDR3. The chain's CDR3 is CAWSGQSNTEAFF. The DNA for the CDR3 is TGTGCCTGGAGTGGACAGTCGAACACTGAAGCTTTCTTT.

CDR3 loop: CAIQQGYEQYF. CDR3 sequence (DNA): TGCGCCATCCAACAGGGCTACGAGCAGTACTTC. The gene calls are TRBV10-2 and TRBJ2-7; tentatively, D is TRBD1 (6 bases). The ends were cut back, 10 bases at V and 3 bases at J, with 10 bases in the middle. The length of the CDR3 is 11 residues. CDR1 is WSHSY and CDR2 is SAAADI in the germline V gene.

V and J are TRBV9 and TRBJ2-7, with D possibly being TRBD2 (6 bases). Trimming took off 4 bases at V and 4 bases at J, with 21 bases between the two ends. The CDR3 covers 16 residues. Germline V gene sequence: CDR1 SGDLS, CDR2 YYNGEE. CDR3 bases: TGTGCCAGCAGCCCTAACGAGGTTGCTAGCGCTTACGAGCAGTACTTC. Protein product: CASSPNEVASAYEQYF.

DNA of the CDR3: TGCGCCAGCAGCTTCGCTACAACTAGCGGGAGGGCCTTGAACAATGAGCAGTTCTTC. Translating it yields CASSFATTSGRALNNEQFF. This sequence joins TRBV5-1 and TRBJ2-1; 13 nucleotides line up with TRBD2. From germline, CDR1 is SGHRS and CDR2 YFSETQ. V was pared by 2 bases and J by 5 bases, with 13 bases of the junction left unmatched. This CDR3 region has 19 residues.

V is TRBV28 and J is TRBJ2-6; 10 nucleotides agree with TRBD2. The J segment lost 2 bases and the V segment lost 7 bases, leaving 8 bases of the junction unmatched. CDR1 MDHEN and CDR2 SYDVKM come from the germline V gene. The CDR3 consists of 17 residues. The CDR3 region has the DNA TGTGCCAGCAAGCTAGCGGGAGAAGCTACTGGGGCCAACGTCCTGACTTTC. This encodes CASKLAGEATGANVLTF.

This sequence joins TRBV2 and TRBJ1-2; D gene ambiguous. The germline V and J ends were trimmed by 4 bases and 8 bases, with 11 bases remaining between them. The CDR3 spans 12 residues. Per the germline V gene, CDR1 is SNHLY and CDR2 is FYNNEI. The CDR3 here is CASSGRSRGYTF. Here the CDR3 DNA reads TGTGCCAGCAGTGGGCGATCGAGGGGCTACACCTTC.

The gene calls are TRBV28 and TRBJ2-4, with TRBD1 matching 8 bases. The CDR3 is made up of 13 amino acids. Per the germline V gene, CDR1 is MDHEN and CDR2 is SYDVKM. The ends lost 5 bases at V and 8 bases at J; junction bases unmatched: 5. CDR3 region: CASSPEDRDIQYF. In nucleotides, the CDR3 is TGTGCCAGCAGTCCGGAGGACAGGGACATTCAGTACTTC.

V is TRBV6-4 and J is TRBJ2-2; TRBD1 aligns across 8 bases. The germline CDR1 and CDR2 sequences are MRHNA and SNTAGT. V was clipped by 5 bases and J by 1 base; unmatched bases: 3. The length of the CDR3 is 15 residues. This chain's CDR3 is CASSSGTGNTGELFF. As DNA, the CDR3 is TGTGCCAGCAGTTCCGGGACAGGGAACACCGGGGAGCTGTTTTTT.

This sequence joins TRBV18 and TRBJ2-3; D possibly corresponds to TRBD2 (5 bases). Germline loops: CDR1 KGHSH, CDR2 LQKENI. The CDR3 is made up of 16 amino acids. V lost 3 bases and J lost 0, with 13 bases in between. CDR3 nucleotides: TGTGCCAGCTCACCGTTACCCGGCGGGAGCACAGATACGCAGTATTTT. This encodes CASSPLPGGSTDTQYF. Based on the CDR3 plus reference TRBV18 and TRBJ2-3, the full variable domain is NAGVMQNPRHLVRRRGQEARLRCSPMKGHSHVYWYRQLPEEGLKFMVYLQKENIIDESGMPKERFSAEFPKEGPSILRIQQVVRGDSAAYFCASSPLPGGSTDTQYFGPGTRLTVL.

The chain is built from TRBV7-6 and TRBJ2-2, with a weak D call TRBD2 (5 bases). The CDR3 totals 16 residues. Germline V gene sequence: CDR1 SGHVS, CDR2 FNYEAQ. V lost 1 base and J 5 bases, leaving 14 bases between the germline ends. The DNA of the CDR3 is TGTGCCAGCAGCTTAGAGGCGGCGGCGGGTACCGGGGAGCTGTTTTTT. It translates to CASSLEAAAGTGELFF.

V and J are TRBV30 and TRBJ2-2; unclear D gene. There are 11 residues in the CDR3. V lost 4 bases and J 6 bases, leaving 6 bases between the germline ends. Germline values: CDR1 GTSNPN, CDR2 SVGIG (reference sequence). The CDR3 DNA follows: TGTGCCTGGACAGTTGCCGGGGAGCTGTTTTTT. Its translation is CAWTVAGELFF.

This chain joins TRBV29-1 and TRBJ2-3; D not resolved. The germline V gene has CDR1 SQVTM and CDR2 ANQGSEA. The ends were cut back, 0 bases at V and 2 bases at J, with 6 bases in the middle. The CDR3 covers 13 residues. The CDR3 here is CSVEDLSTDTQYF. DNA of the CDR3: TGCAGCGTTGAAGATCTATCCACAGATACGCAGTATTTT.

The CDR3 nucleotides read TGTGCCAGTAAAAGCGGGACCTCCTACGAGCAGTACTTC. It translates to CASKSGTSYEQYF. The gene calls are TRBV19 and TRBJ2-7, with 7 positions matching TRBD2. V shed 7 bases and J 0 bases; nucleotides not matched to a gene: 3. The CDR3 totals 13 residues. Germline assignment: CDR1 LNHDA and CDR2 SQIVND (reference sequence).

This clone has more than one count but fewer than ten. This rearrangement joins TRBV4-1 to TRBJ2-3; D ambiguous. The CDR3 is made up of 15 amino acids. Per the germline V gene, CDR1 is MGHRA and CDR2 is YSYEKL. V was trimmed by 0 bases and J by 2 bases, leaving 9 bases between them. The CDR3 coding sequence is TGCGCCAGCAGCCAAGAGTCGGAGAACACAGATACGCAGTATTTT. Encoded protein: CASSQESENTDTQYF.

The J gene is TRBJ2-1, the V gene TRBV29-1, with 8 bases lining up with TRBD2. The junction had 18 bases not matched to a gene; V was cut back by 4 bases and J by 4 bases. Germline V gene data show CDR1 as SQVTM and CDR2 as ANQGSEA. The CDR3 is made up of 18 amino acids. CDR3 protein: CSVVREREWVRLYNEQFF. Here the CDR3 DNA reads TGCAGCGTTGTCCGCGAGCGGGAGTGGGTCAGGTTGTACAATGAGCAGTTCTTC.

This rearrangement joins TRBV28 to TRBJ1-5; D may be TRBD1 (6 bases). The CDR3 is 16 amino acids. With 8 bases removed from V and 0 bases from J, the gap between germline ends came to 17 bases. Germline V gene lookup returns CDR1 MDHEN and CDR2 SYDVKM. In nucleotides, the CDR3 is TGTGCCAGCCGGACCCGGACAGTCTCTAGCAATCAGCCCCAGCATTTT. As protein: CASRTRTVSSNQPQHF.

The chain combines TRBV9 with TRBJ2-1, with 12 nucleotides matching TRBD1. The CDR3 contains 15 residues. CDR1 is SGDLS and CDR2 is YYNGEE in the germline V gene. J gave up 7 bases and V 7 bases, and 9 bases lay outside the gene matches. The chain's CDR3 is CASSSTGQGANEQFF. Written as DNA, the CDR3 is TGTGCCAGCTCATCTACGGGACAGGGGGCGAATGAGCAGTTCTTC.